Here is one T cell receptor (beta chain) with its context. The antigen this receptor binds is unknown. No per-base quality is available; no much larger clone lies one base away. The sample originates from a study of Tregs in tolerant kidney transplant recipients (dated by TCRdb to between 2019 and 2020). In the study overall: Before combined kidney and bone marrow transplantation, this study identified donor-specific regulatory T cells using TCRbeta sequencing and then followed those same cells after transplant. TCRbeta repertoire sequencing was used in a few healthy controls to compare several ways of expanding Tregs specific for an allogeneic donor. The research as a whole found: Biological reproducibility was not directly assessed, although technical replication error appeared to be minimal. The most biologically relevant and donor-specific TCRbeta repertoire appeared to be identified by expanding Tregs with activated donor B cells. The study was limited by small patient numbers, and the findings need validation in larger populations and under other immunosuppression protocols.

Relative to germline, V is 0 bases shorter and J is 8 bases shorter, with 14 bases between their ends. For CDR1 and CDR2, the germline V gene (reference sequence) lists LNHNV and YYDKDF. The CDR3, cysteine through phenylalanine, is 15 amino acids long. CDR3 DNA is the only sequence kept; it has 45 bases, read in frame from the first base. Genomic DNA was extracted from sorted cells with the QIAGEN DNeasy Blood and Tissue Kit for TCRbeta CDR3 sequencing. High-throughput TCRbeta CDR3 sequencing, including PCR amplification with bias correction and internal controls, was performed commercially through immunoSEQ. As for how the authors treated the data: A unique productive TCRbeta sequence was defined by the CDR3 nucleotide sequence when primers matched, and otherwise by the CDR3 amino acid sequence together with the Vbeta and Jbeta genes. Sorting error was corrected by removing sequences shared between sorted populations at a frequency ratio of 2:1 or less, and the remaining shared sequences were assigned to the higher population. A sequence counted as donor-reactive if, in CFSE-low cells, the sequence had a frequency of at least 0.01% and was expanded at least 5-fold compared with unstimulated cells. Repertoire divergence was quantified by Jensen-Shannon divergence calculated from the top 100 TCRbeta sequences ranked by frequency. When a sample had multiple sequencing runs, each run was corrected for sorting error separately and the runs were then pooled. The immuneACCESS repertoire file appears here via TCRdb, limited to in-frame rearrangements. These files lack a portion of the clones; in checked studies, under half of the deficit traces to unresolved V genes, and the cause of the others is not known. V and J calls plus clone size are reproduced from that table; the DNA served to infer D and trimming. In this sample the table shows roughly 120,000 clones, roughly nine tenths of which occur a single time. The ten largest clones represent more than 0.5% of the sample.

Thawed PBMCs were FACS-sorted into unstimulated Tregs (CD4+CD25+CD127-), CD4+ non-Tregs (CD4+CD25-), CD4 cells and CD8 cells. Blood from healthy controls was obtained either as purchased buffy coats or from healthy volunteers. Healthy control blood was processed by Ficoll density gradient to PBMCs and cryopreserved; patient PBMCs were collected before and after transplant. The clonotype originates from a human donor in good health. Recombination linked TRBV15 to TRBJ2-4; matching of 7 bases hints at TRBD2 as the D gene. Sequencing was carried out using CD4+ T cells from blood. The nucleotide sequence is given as TGTGCCACCAGCAGAGATCCGGGGGCGGGGGACATTCAGTACTTC. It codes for CATSRDPGAGDIQYF.